The 5 T cell receptor beta chains in this list originate from one sample, sequenced in a study of cytomegalovirus exposure and HLA in healthy donors. Primers included in the PCR were 60 Vbeta and 13 Jbeta primers. Clones were sequenced by immunoSEQ multiplex PCR, and TCRdb holds only the in-frame ones, with some missing. Found here are over 150,000 clones, over 70% of them singletons; the top ten hold about 9.5%. Sequenced material: PBMCs. These receptors came from a young man in good health and CMV-seropositive.

The chain uses TRBV30 and TRBJ2-3; 7 bases line up with TRBD1. CDR3 length: 17 residues. Trimming took 2 bases from V and 2 from J; bases not matched to a gene: 13. Germline CDR1 is GTSNPN and CDR2 is SVGIG (reference sequence). CDR3 coding DNA: TGTGCCTGGAGTAGTGACGGGACAGTCTCTCCCACAGATACGCAGTATTTT. It codes for CAWSSDGTVSPTDTQYF.

The rearrangement joins TRBV30 to TRBJ2-2; possible D gene TRBD2, 5 bases. Germline loops: CDR1 GTSNPN, CDR2 SVGIG (reference sequence). The CDR3 is made up of 15 amino acids. V lost 0 bases and J lost 1, with 9 bases in between. CDR3 bases: TGTGCCTGGAGTGTCGAGCGGCGGAACACCGGGGAGCTGTTTTTT. Translating gives CAWSVERRNTGELFF.

The V and J genes are TRBV11-1 and TRBJ2-5; D might be TRBD2 (6 bases). V was shortened by 5 bases and J by 4 bases, with 17 bases between the two germline ends. The CDR3 extends over 15 amino acids. Germline CDR1 reads SGHAT; CDR2 reads FQDESV (reference sequence). CDR3 protein: CASSQLQGGGETQYF. The CDR3 DNA sequence: TGTGCCAGCAGCCAACTTCAGGGAGGTGGAGAGACCCAGTACTTC.

This chain links TRBV6-1 with TRBJ2-7; D gene unclear. The ends were cut back, 8 bases at V and 7 bases at J, with 12 bases in the middle. Looked up from germline, CDR1 is MNHNS and CDR2 is SASEGT. The CDR3 contains 11 residues. CDR3 protein: CASLSSGEQYF. In nucleotides, the CDR3 is TGTGCCAGCCTTAGCTCTGGTGAGCAGTACTTC.

This chain joins TRBV7-9 and TRBJ2-5, with a tentative D call TRBD2 (6 bases). Trimming stripped 5 bases from V and 4 bases from J, with 26 bases between. The CDR3 length is 18 residues. CDR1 and CDR2 from the germline V gene are SEHNR and FQNEAQ (reference sequence). The CDR3 nucleotides read TGTGCCAGCAGCCGTGGAGGGCAGTTAGCGGAAGGGCGAGAGACCCAGTACTTC. It is translated as CASSRGGQLAEGRETQYF.